This TCR beta chain was observed in a study of OX40 agonist ivuxolimab in advanced cancers. Study details: Every 2 weeks, ivuxolimab was infused into the patients intravenously at between 0.01 and 10 mg/kg.

The sampling schedule covered blood at baseline, cycle 4 day 1, and cycle 7 day 1. The repertoire was sequenced with immunoSEQ multiplex PCR; TCRdb's copy has only in-frame clones and lacks some. The profile shows approximately 86,000 clones, around 84% of them singletons. About this clone: No antigen is known for it.

Study-level findings and limits: At 0.1 to 3.0 mg/kg, CD4+ and CD8+ blood T cells expanded clonally by week 6.

This clonotype was obtained from an adult with an advanced solid tumor such as melanoma, head and neck, liver or kidney cancer. The starting material was CD4+ or CD8+ T cells sorted from blood, obtained in a trial of the OX40 agonist ivuxolimab.

CDR3 region: CASSLGLAGPSTDTQYF. The CDR3 DNA sequence: TGTGCCAGTAGTCTGGGACTAGCGGGCCCTAGCACAGATACGCAGTATTTT. The chain links TRBV19 to TRBJ2-3; 12 bases are a match to TRBD2. CDR1 and CDR2 (germline): LNHDA, SQIVND (reference sequence). This CDR3 region has 17 residues. The J segment lost 0 bases and the V segment lost 5 bases, leaving 6 bases of the junction unmatched.